A single sample is the source of the 10 T cell receptor beta chains below, sequenced in a study of glioma-infiltrating T cells after dendritic cell vaccination. Repertoires were generated with immunoSEQ multiplex PCR, while TCRdb's copy carries only in-frame clones and drops some. The sample consists of under 100,000 clones, roughly 89% of them appearing once. The sequences come from blood, collected before dendritic cell vaccination. The receptors come from a human donor with glioblastoma.

The J gene is TRBJ2-1, the V gene TRBV23-1; TRBD2 agrees at 7 bases. TRBV23-1 is assigned to the ORF class and has an uncertain function. V shed 4 bases, J shed 15 bases, and the junction held 18 bases outside the gene matches. CDR3 length equals 15 residues. The CDR3 protein is CASSLPGLRPPSRFF. CDR3 nucleotides: TGCGCCAGCAGTCTCCCGGGACTAAGGCCTCCGTCGAGGTTCTTC.

The chain combines TRBV9 with TRBJ2-7, with D perhaps matching TRBD1 (6 bases). The V end lost 2 bases, the J end lost 0 bases, and 15 bases lay between the germline ends. This CDR3 spans 16 amino acids. From germline, CDR1 is SGDLS and CDR2 YYNGEE. This CDR3 is CASSVGAGYSSYEQYF. CDR3 bases: TGTGCCAGCAGCGTGGGGGCAGGATACTCCTCCTACGAGCAGTACTTC.

The chain recombines TRBV18 with TRBJ1-2; a possible D gene is TRBD1 (5 bases). Trimming took 0 bases from V and 4 from J, leaving 6 bases between them. The germline V gene encodes CDR1 KGHSH and CDR2 LQKENI. This CDR3 comprises 13 residues. The CDR3 loop reads CASSPPGRYGYTF. The CDR3 DNA reads as TGTGCCAGCTCACCACCGGGGCGCTATGGCTACACCTTC.

This chain joins TRBV5-1 and TRBJ2-2; 11 bases map to TRBD2. With V trimmed by 0 bases and J by 6 bases, 1 base remained unmatched. CDR1 SGHRS and CDR2 YFSETQ come from the germline V gene. The CDR3 is made up of 15 amino acids. The CDR3 region is CASSLATSGAGELFF. CDR3 nucleotides: TGCGCCAGCAGCTTGGCGACTAGCGGGGCCGGGGAGCTGTTTTTT. Variable domain in full (rest from reference TRBV5-1 and TRBJ2-2): KAGVTQTPRYLIKTRGQQVTLSCSPISGHRSVSWYQQTPGQGLQFLFEYFSETQRNKGNFPGRFSGRQFSNSRSEMNVSTLELGDSALYLCASSLATSGAGELFFGEGSRLTVL.

The V call is TRBV7-9, the J call TRBJ2-2, with D possibly TRBD2 on 5 matching bases. The CDR3 totals 18 residues. The ends were cut back, 1 base at V and 0 bases at J, with 15 bases in the middle. In germline, CDR1 is SEHNR, CDR2 FQNEAQ (reference sequence). The CDR3 protein is CASSLGGWADSNTGELFF. CDR3 nucleotides: TGTGCCAGCAGCTTAGGAGGTTGGGCGGACTCGAACACCGGGGAGCTGTTTTTT.

The rearrangement joins TRBV7-9 to TRBJ2-7, with 10 bases matching TRBD1. The CDR3 is made up of 14 amino acids. J gave up 3 bases and V 5 bases, and 4 bases lay outside the gene matches. Germline-derived CDR1 and CDR2 are SEHNR and FQNEAQ (reference sequence). CDR3 DNA: TGTGCCAGCAGCGCTCGGGACAGGGGCTACGAGCAGTACTTC. Protein product: CASSARDRGYEQYF.

The V and J genes are TRBV6-5 and TRBJ2-5; TRBD2 matches 7 bases. The germline V gene has CDR1 MNHEY and CDR2 SVGAGI. Trimming cost V 2 bases and J 7 bases; bases outside gene matches: 4. This CDR3 is 13 amino acids long. The CDR3 loop is CASSYGEGGTQYF. As DNA, the CDR3 is TGTGCCAGCAGTTACGGGGAGGGAGGGACCCAGTACTTC.

The chain recombines TRBV7-3 with TRBJ2-1; perhaps TRBD2 as D (5 bases). The CDR3 extends over 12 amino acids. V was trimmed by 5 bases and J by 10 bases, leaving 12 bases between them. Germline assignment: CDR1 SGHTA and CDR2 FQGTGA. The CDR3 nucleotides are TGTGCCAGCAGCCCGGACTTCAGCGAGCAGTTCTTC. Amino acid sequence: CASSPDFSEQFF.

V and J are TRBV5-5 and TRBJ1-2; tentatively, D is TRBD1 (5 bases). The germline V gene encodes CDR1 SGHKS and CDR2 YYEKEE (reference sequence). Trimming pared 4 bases from V and 0 bases from J, leaving 13 bases between. The CDR3 runs to 15 residues. The CDR3 region is CASSHLGGTNYGYTF. The CDR3 region has the DNA TGTGCCAGCAGCCACCTCGGGGGGACTAACTATGGCTACACCTTC.

The chain combines TRBV29-1 with TRBJ2-7; possibly TRBD1 for D (6 bases). Germline V gene data show CDR1 as SQVTM and CDR2 as ANQGSEA. CDR3 length: 16 amino acids. V lost 2 bases and J 3 bases, leaving 20 bases between the germline ends. The DNA of the CDR3 is TGCAGCGTTGAATCGACCCACCAGGGGTCCTACTACGAGCAGTACTTC. This sequence encodes CSVESTHQGSYYEQYF.